This TCR beta chain came from a study of blood T cell repertoires in COVID-19. Study summary: Sources were T cells, B-cell-depleted T cells, or PBMCs; the material itself was cDNA or gDNA.

The table came from immunoSEQ multiplex PCR; TCRdb's copy has only in-frame clones and leaves some out. The data show around 130,000 clones, with around nine tenths seen just once and roughly 18% held by the top ten. The CDR3 spans 15 residues. The trim removed 4 bases at V and 7 bases at J, leaving 8 bases unmatched. Per the germline V gene, CDR1 is MNHEY and CDR2 is SVGEGT. Material for sequencing was peripheral blood. This receptor was identified in a man aged 45-65 years with active or convalescent COVID-19. This chain connects TRBV6-2 or TRBV6-3 to TRBJ2-2; TRBD1 agrees at 8 bases. CDR3 in amino acids: CASSLDRVMIGELFF. The CDR3 coding sequence is TGTGCCAGCAGTTTGGACAGGGTTATGATCGGGGAGCTGTTTTTT.